The 16 T cell receptor beta chains presented below share a single source sample, sequenced in a study of cytomegalovirus exposure and HLA in healthy donors. Use of 60 Vbeta and 13 Jbeta primers characterized the PCR. The assay was immunoSEQ multiplex PCR, and TCRdb's table has in-frame clones only and misses some. This sample has more than 130,000 clones, with about three quarters found just once. The sequencing input was PBMCs. The receptor source for this set is a human donor in good health.

The chain has TRBV28 and TRBJ1-2, with 12 bases matching TRBD1. The trim removed 3 bases at V and 3 bases at J, leaving 5 bases unmatched. CDR3 size: 16 residues. The germline V gene has CDR1 MDHEN and CDR2 SYDVKM. The CDR3 sequence is CASSLGQGAVDYGYTF. In nucleotides, the CDR3 is TGTGCCAGCAGTTTGGGACAGGGGGCGGTTGACTATGGCTACACCTTC.

This chain connects TRBV7-9 to TRBJ2-7; weak D call: TRBD2 (6 bases). The germline V and J ends were trimmed by 2 bases and 2 bases, with 10 bases remaining between them. Germline lookup yields CDR1 SEHNR and CDR2 FQNEAQ (reference sequence). The CDR3 loop spans 14 amino acids. CDR3 region: CASSLSGLAYEQYF. The CDR3 bases are TGTGCCAGCAGCTTATCGGGACTGGCCTACGAGCAGTACTTC. The whole variable domain, remainder taken from reference TRBV7-9 and TRBJ2-7, is DTGVSQNPRHKITKRGQNVTFRCDPISEHNRLYWYRQTLGQGPEFLTYFQNEAQLEKSRLLSDRFSAERPKGSFSTLEIQRTEQGDSAMYLCASSLSGLAYEQYFGPGTRLTVT.

The chain recombines TRBV5-1 with TRBJ2-1, with 10 bases aligning to TRBD1. The germline CDR1 and CDR2 sequences are SGHRS and YFSETQ. The trim removed 2 bases at V and 7 bases at J, leaving 12 bases unmatched. The CDR3 covers 17 residues. CDR3 coding DNA: TGCGCCAGCAGCTTCCAACGACAGGGGGCGCTGGGAAATGAGCAGTTCTTC. Translated: CASSFQRQGALGNEQFF. Full variable domain (remainder filled in from reference TRBV5-1 and TRBJ2-1): KAGVTQTPRYLIKTRGQQVTLSCSPISGHRSVSWYQQTPGQGLQFLFEYFSETQRNKGNFPGRFSGRQFSNSRSEMNVSTLELGDSALYLCASSFQRQGALGNEQFFGPGTRLTVL.

CDR3 nucleotide sequence: TGTGCCAGCAGCTTAGCGTTGAGTGCGGGCGGCTACACCTTC. Translating it yields CASSLALSAGGYTF. The rearrangement links TRBV7-2 to TRBJ1-2; D uncertain. CDR3 length: 14 residues. Trimming shortened V by 0 bases and J by 8 bases, and 13 bases separated the two germline ends. CDR1 SGHTA and CDR2 FQGNSA come from the germline V gene. Drawing the rest from reference TRBV7-2 and TRBJ1-2, the complete variable domain is GAGVSQSPSNKVTEKGKDVELRCDPISGHTALYWYRQSLGQGLEFLIYFQGNSAPDKSGLPSDRFSAERTGGSVSTLTIQRTQQEDSAVYLCASSLALSAGGYTFGSGTRLTVV.

Regarding this clone: One end of the junction varies from germline; a read error may be responsible. V and J are TRBV2 and TRBJ1-3; D gene unclear. The CDR3 extends over 15 amino acids. CDR1 and CDR2 from the germline V gene are SNHLY and FYNNEI. The CDR3 DNA reads as TGTGCCAGCAATGAACACTCCAACTCTGGAAACACCATATATTTT. It is translated as CASNEHSNSGNTIYF.

Comments on this clone: One junction end disagrees with the germline gene, perhaps due to a read error. The chain couples TRBV2 to TRBJ2-5; TRBD1 might be the D (6 bases). The length of the CDR3 is 14 residues. Germline V gene sequence: CDR1 SNHLY, CDR2 FYNNEI. The DNA for the CDR3 is TGTGCCGGCAGGTTGGGGGCCGGGGAAGAGACCCAGTACTTC. Translating gives CAGRLGAGEETQYF.

The chain carries TRBV5-8 and TRBJ2-4; 12 nucleotides align to TRBD2. Germline-derived CDR1 and CDR2 are SGHTS and YDEGEE. The CDR3 has 14 amino acids. Trimming at V came to 4 bases and at J to 8 bases, leaving 4 bases not matched to a gene. The chain's CDR3 is CASSRLAGGDIQYF. The CDR3 region has the DNA TGTGCCAGCAGCCGCCTAGCGGGGGGGGACATTCAGTACTTC.

The chain uses TRBV7-9 and TRBJ2-1; 8 bases line up with TRBD2. Trimming at V came to 5 bases and at J to 0 bases, leaving 6 bases not matched to a gene. The length of the CDR3 is 16 residues. Per the germline V gene, CDR1 is SEHNR and CDR2 is FQNEAQ (reference sequence). The CDR3 here is CASSPIAGSSYNEQFF. Written as DNA, the CDR3 is TGTGCCAGCAGCCCGATAGCGGGGAGCTCCTACAATGAGCAGTTCTTC.

This chain links TRBV4-1 with TRBJ1-6; 7 nucleotides agree with TRBD1. Germline loops: CDR1 MGHRA, CDR2 YSYEKL. V shed 1 base, J shed 10 bases, and the junction held 10 bases outside the gene matches. This CDR3 has 16 residues. CDR3: CASSQVTTGHGSPLHF. The CDR3 DNA sequence: TGCGCCAGCAGCCAAGTAACGACAGGGCATGGATCACCCCTCCACTTT.

The chain employs TRBV4-1 and TRBJ2-2; maybe TRBD2 (5 bases). The CDR3 has 11 amino acids. Looked up from germline, CDR1 is MGHRA and CDR2 is YSYEKL. V dropped 8 bases and J dropped 7 bases, with 8 bases sitting between them. Written as DNA, the CDR3 is TGCGCCAGCGAGGGCGGCGGGGAGCTGTTTTTT. It specifies CASEGGGELFF.

The V and J genes are TRBV30 and TRBJ2-3, with 10 bases matching TRBD2. CDR3 length equals 15 residues. V lost 2 bases to trimming and J lost 6 bases; unmatched junction nucleotides: 8. Germline values: CDR1 GTSNPN, CDR2 SVGIG (reference sequence). The CDR3 is CAWSRRLAGADTQYF. In nucleotides, the CDR3 is TGTGCCTGGAGTCGGAGACTAGCGGGTGCGGATACGCAGTATTTT.

The rearrangement links TRBV15 to TRBJ2-2, with 9 nucleotides matching TRBD1. J gave up 8 bases and V 5 bases, and 6 bases lay outside the gene matches. Germline values: CDR1 LNHNV, CDR2 YYDKDF (reference sequence). The CDR3 is 14 amino acids. In nucleotides, the CDR3 is TGTGCCACCAGCCGGGACAGGGCGTTTGGGGAGCTGTTTTTT. The encoded protein is CATSRDRAFGELFF.

This clone was seen just once. The rearrangement uses TRBV5-4 and TRBJ1-2; 9 bases match TRBD1. V trimming: 1 base; J trimming: 4 bases; junction bases outside the gene matches: 8. The CDR3 has 16 residues. The V gene's germline CDR1 is SGHNT and CDR2 YYREEE (reference sequence). The CDR3 here is CASSLWGQGSFYGYTF. The CDR3 coding sequence is TGTGCCAGCAGCTTGTGGGGACAGGGTTCATTCTATGGCTACACCTTC.

The chain has TRBV4-2 and TRBJ1-1; D is uncertain. Germline CDR1 and CDR2: LGHNA and YNFKEQ. This CDR3 is built from 14 residues. Deletions cut 0 bases from V and 6 bases from J, with 11 bases between. The CDR3 region is CASSQDHTFPEAFF. DNA for the CDR3: TGTGCCAGCAGCCAAGATCACACCTTCCCTGAAGCTTTCTTT.

The chain carries TRBV11-2 and TRBJ2-1; weak D call: TRBD1 (5 bases). Looked up from germline, CDR1 is SGHAT and CDR2 is FQNNGV. The V end was cut by 1 base, the J end by 0 bases, with 13 bases between. The CDR3 totals 17 residues. The chain's CDR3 is CASSLVWRRGSYNEQFF. CDR3 nucleotides: TGTGCCAGCAGCTTAGTATGGCGAAGGGGCTCCTACAATGAGCAGTTCTTC.

The chain has TRBV13 and TRBJ2-7; 7 bases align to TRBD2. The CDR3 has 15 amino acids. V shed 0 bases, J shed 0 bases, and the junction held 2 bases outside the gene matches. Germline assignment: CDR1 PRHDT and CDR2 FYEKMQ (reference sequence). CDR3 sequence reads: CASSLGASGSYEQYF. CDR3 in DNA: TGTGCCAGCAGCTTAGGCGCTAGCGGCTCCTACGAGCAGTACTTC.